A single sample is the source of the 10 T cell receptor beta chains below, sequenced in a study of blood T cell repertoires in COVID-19 (dated by TCRdb to 2020 to 2021). Receptor amplification or capture employed the immunoSEQ multiplex PCR assay. TCRdb re-hosts the immuneACCESS table, in-frame sequences only. Its copies lack some clones; in the studies checked, an unresolved V gene accounts for under half of them, and the cause for the rest is not known. Across this sample there are approximately 45,000 clones, with 80% to 90% seen only once. The top ten clonotypes cover roughly 3.7% of the sample. Specimen: peripheral blood. Receptors were obtained from a man aged 40-49 years with COVID-19, enrolled during active disease.

Concerning this clone: The sample holds other DNA sequences that translate to the same CDR3. The rearrangement links TRBV5-1 to TRBJ1-3; 7 nucleotides agree with TRBD1. Germline V lookup: CDR1 SGHRS, CDR2 YFSETQ. With 4 bases clipped from V and 3 bases from J, the junction kept 4 bases outside the gene matches. The CDR3 loop spans 14 amino acids. The CDR3 DNA reads as TGCGCCAGCAGCCCGACAGGGTTTGGAAACACCATATATTTT. The encoded protein is CASSPTGFGNTIYF.

The chain couples TRBV28 to TRBJ1-2; no reliable D call. The CDR3 is 14 residues long. CDR1 and CDR2 (germline): MDHEN, SYDVKM. V was trimmed by 2 bases and J by 4 bases, leaving 11 bases between them. The CDR3: CASSLLYGSYGYTF. In DNA, the CDR3 is TGTGCCAGCAGTTTACTATACGGGAGCTATGGCTACACCTTC.

The chain combines TRBV3-1 (or the pseudogene TRBV3-2) with TRBJ1-6; D unresolved. Germline V gene data show CDR1 as LGHDT and CDR2 as YNNKEL (reference sequence). Trimming shortened V by 6 bases and J by 7 bases, and 13 bases separated the two germline ends. The CDR3 runs to 14 residues. This chain's CDR3 is CASRDTGWNSPLHF. CDR3 DNA: TGTGCCAGCAGGGATACGGGGTGGAATTCACCCCTCCACTTT.

This chain uses TRBV9 with TRBJ2-1; weak D call: TRBD2 (6 bases). The germline gives CDR1 SGDLS, CDR2 YYNGEE. This CDR3 is built from 14 residues. The V end was cut by 3 bases, the J end by 8 bases, with 15 bases between. This CDR3 is CASSAGHWGDEQFF. CDR3 DNA: TGTGCCAGCAGCGCCGGTCACTGGGGGGATGAGCAGTTCTTC.

This CDR3 is CASSWENEQYF. CDR3 DNA: TGTGCCAGCAGCTGGGAGAACGAGCAGTACTTC. The chain carries TRBV5-6 and TRBJ2-7, with a tentative D call TRBD2 (5 bases). Germline-derived CDR1 and CDR2 are SGHDT and YYEEEE. The CDR3 is 11 residues long. V was cut by 3 bases and J by 5 bases, with 6 bases left in between.

This clone was picked up one time. The rearrangement uses TRBV5-8 and TRBJ1-2; 9 bases fit TRBD1. The CDR3 loop spans 16 amino acids. Trimming took 4 bases from V and 4 from J; bases not matched to a gene: 11. Germline lookup yields CDR1 SGHTS and CDR2 YDEGEE. CDR3 loop: CASSRTGVVVAYGYTF. CDR3 sequence (DNA): TGTGCCAGCAGCCGGACAGGGGTCGTCGTCGCCTATGGCTACACCTTC.

In this sample, this clone turned up a few times. The rearrangement links TRBV30 to TRBJ2-7; TRBD2 is a possible D gene (5 bases). The germline V gene has CDR1 GTSNPN and CDR2 SVGIG (reference sequence). The CDR3 has 14 residues. V lost 3 bases to trimming and J lost 7 bases, with 19 bases between them. The CDR3 is CAWRRIPTTREQYF. CDR3 sequence (DNA): TGTGCCTGGAGAAGAATTCCCACTACTAGAGAGCAGTACTTC.

This rearrangement joins TRBV5-1 to TRBJ1-1; 9 positions agree with TRBD1. CDR3 length: 15 residues. The trim removed 4 bases at V and 1 base at J, leaving 5 bases unmatched. Germline CDR1 SGHRS, CDR2 YFSETQ. Here the CDR3 reads CASSATQGANTEAFF. DNA of the CDR3: TGCGCCAGCAGCGCGACACAGGGGGCGAACACTGAAGCTTTCTTT. The whole variable domain, filled in from reference TRBV5-1 and TRBJ1-1, reads KAGVTQTPRYLIKTRGQQVTLSCSPISGHRSVSWYQQTPGQGLQFLFEYFSETQRNKGNFPGRFSGRQFSNSRSEMNVSTLELGDSALYLCASSATQGANTEAFFGQGTRLTVV.

This chain connects TRBV11-2 to TRBJ2-1, with TRBD2 matching over 9 bases. The ends lost 0 bases at V and 11 bases at J; junction bases unmatched: 8. The CDR3 length is 15 residues. Looked up from germline, CDR1 is SGHAT and CDR2 is FQNNGV. The CDR3 spells CASSLDLGGGVKQFF. The CDR3 nucleotides read TGTGCCAGCAGCTTAGATCTCGGCGGGGGGGTCAAGCAGTTCTTC.

This chain uses TRBV19 with TRBJ1-2; TRBD1 aligns across 10 bases. Germline V gives CDR1 LNHDA, CDR2 SQIVND (reference sequence). V shed 0 bases and J 5 bases; nucleotides not matched to a gene: 6. The CDR3 contains 16 residues. Here the CDR3 DNA reads TGTGCCAGTAGTATAGACCCGGGACAGGGGTTTTATGGCTACACCTTC. Protein sequence: CASSIDPGQGFYGYTF.